These 14 T cell receptor beta chains were all obtained from the same sample, sequenced in a study of blood T cell repertoires in COVID-19. Data came from immunoSEQ multiplex PCR; TCRdb stores just in-frame clones and leaves some out. The data contain about 65,000 clones, approximately 77% of them seen just once; the ten biggest clones take up about 32%. The source material was peripheral blood. The source of these receptors is a human donor in a cohort sampled during active COVID-19.

The genes are TRBV2 and TRBJ2-2, with 7 bases identical to TRBD2. CDR3 size: 16 residues. J was trimmed by 0 bases and V by 6 bases; bases with no gene match: 7. From germline, CDR1 is SNHLY and CDR2 FYNNEI. The CDR3 is CASSGTSASNTGELFF. Here the CDR3 DNA reads TGTGCCAGCAGCGGCACTAGCGCCTCGAACACCGGGGAGCTGTTTTTT.

The V and J genes are TRBV18 and TRBJ1-6, with TRBD1 matching 9 bases. V was clipped by 3 bases and J by 9 bases; unmatched bases: 9. The CDR3 length is 16 residues. Germline CDR1 and CDR2: KGHSH and LQKENI. CDR3 coding DNA: TGTGCCAGCTCACCGGGACAGGGCTGGACTGGTTCACCCCTCCACTTT. This gives the protein CASSPGQGWTGSPLHF.

This clone was counted between two and nine times. The chain couples TRBV19 to TRBJ1-2, with TRBD1 matching 7 bases. V lost 7 bases to trimming and J lost 6 bases; unmatched junction nucleotides: 8. This CDR3 comprises 13 residues. Per the germline V gene, CDR1 is LNHDA and CDR2 is SQIVND (reference sequence). CDR3 loop: CASNLGGANGYTF. The CDR3 DNA reads as TGTGCCAGTAACTTAGGGGGCGCGAATGGCTACACCTTC.

This sequence joins TRBV24-1 and TRBJ1-1, with TRBD1 as a possible D gene (5 bases). Germline CDR1 is KGHDR and CDR2 is SFDVKD. There are 14 residues in the CDR3. Between the trimmed V and J ends, which lost 6 bases and 4 bases, there was a span of 14 bases. The CDR3 coding sequence is TGTGCCACCAGTTACCTCAGGGAAGGCACTGAAGCTTTCTTT. It encodes CATSYLREGTEAFF.

This clone appeared once. The gene calls are TRBV28 and TRBJ2-7; 9 bases fit TRBD1. Germline trimming cut 7 bases from V and 3 bases from J; bases unmatched to any gene: 7. Germline-derived CDR1 and CDR2 are MDHEN and SYDVKM. This CDR3 contains 14 residues. Here the CDR3 reads CASTRQGELYEQYF. DNA of the CDR3: TGTGCCAGCACCCGACAGGGGGAACTCTACGAGCAGTACTTC.

The chain combines TRBV3-1 (or the pseudogene TRBV3-2) with TRBJ2-7; TRBD2 matches at 10 bases. Germline CDR1 LGHDT, CDR2 YNNKEL (reference sequence). The CDR3 loop spans 13 amino acids. Germline trimming cut 1 base from V and 6 bases from J; bases unmatched to any gene: 0. The CDR3: CASSQGTSGEQYF. For the CDR3, the DNA is TGTGCCAGCAGCCAAGGGACTAGCGGCGAGCAGTACTTC.

The chain couples TRBV9 to TRBJ1-1, with 11 positions matching TRBD1. Trimming took 0 bases from V and 4 from J; bases not matched to a gene: 8. From germline, CDR1 is SGDLS and CDR2 YYNGEE. The CDR3 totals 17 residues. CDR3 DNA sequence: TGTGCCAGCAGCGTAGTAATAGGGGGACAGGGGGGCACTGAAGCTTTCTTT. Its translation is CASSVVIGGQGGTEAFF.

The rearrangement links TRBV19 to TRBJ2-7; unclear D gene. V shed 2 bases and J shed 2 bases, with 7 bases lying between them. There are 13 residues in the CDR3. CDR1 LNHDA and CDR2 SQIVND come from the germline V gene (reference sequence). As DNA, the CDR3 is TGTGCCAGTAGTATAACAGCTACCTACGAGCAGTACTTC. It is translated as CASSITATYEQYF.

The chain recombines TRBV6-2 or TRBV6-3 with TRBJ1-2; TRBD1 is a possible D gene (5 bases). The CDR3 sequence is 12 residues long. The germline V gene has CDR1 MNHEY and CDR2 SVGEGT. V gave up 6 bases and J gave up 5 bases, with 10 bases separating them. In DNA, the CDR3 is TGTGCCAGCAGCCGGGACTTATATGGCTACACCTTC. Translating it yields CASSRDLYGYTF.

This chain links TRBV28 with TRBJ1-3; unclear D gene. Trimming removed 3 bases from V and 0 bases from J, with 9 bases in between. The germline V gene encodes CDR1 MDHEN and CDR2 SYDVKM. The CDR3 totals 15 residues. The CDR3 DNA is TGTGCCAGCAGTTTGCTCCGGAGCTCTGGAAACACCATATATTTT. It encodes CASSLLRSSGNTIYF. Combining the CDR3 with reference TRBV28 and TRBJ1-3 gives the whole variable domain DVKVTQSSRYLVKRTGEKVFLECVQDMDHENMFWYRQDPGLGLRLIYFSYDVKMKEKGDIPEGYSVSREKKERFSLILESASTNQTSMYLCASSLLRSSGNTIYFGEGSWLTVV.

V and J are TRBV27 and TRBJ1-5, with D possibly matching TRBD1 (5 bases). Trimming left V 6 bases short and J 0 bases short, with 18 bases between. This CDR3 spans 17 amino acids. CDR1 and CDR2 (germline): MNHEY, SMNVEV (reference sequence). The CDR3 region has the DNA TGTGCCAGCAGCCAGATCCCAGGGCTCTATAGCAATCAGCCCCAGCATTTT. Residues: CASSQIPGLYSNQPQHF.

The chain combines TRBV7-8 with TRBJ2-7; TRBD2 matches at 8 bases. CDR3 length equals 14 residues. The germline V gene encodes CDR1 SGHVS and CDR2 FQNEAQ. V lost 3 bases to trimming and J lost 6 bases; unmatched junction nucleotides: 7. CDR3 amino acids: CASSFPGGSVEQYF. The DNA of the CDR3 is TGTGCCAGCAGCTTCCCGGGGGGGTCTGTCGAGCAGTACTTC.

The rearrangement links TRBV5-1 to TRBJ1-1, with D perhaps TRBD1 (5 bases). CDR1 and CDR2 from the germline V gene are SGHRS and YFSETQ. CDR3 length equals 12 residues. The V end was cut by 1 base, the J end by 5 bases, with 6 bases between. CDR3 amino acids: CASSLRGTEAFF. In DNA form, the CDR3 reads TGCGCCAGCAGCTTGAGGGGTACTGAAGCTTTCTTT. Using reference TRBV5-1 and TRBJ1-1 for the parts outside the CDR3, the full variable domain is KAGVTQTPRYLIKTRGQQVTLSCSPISGHRSVSWYQQTPGQGLQFLFEYFSETQRNKGNFPGRFSGRQFSNSRSEMNVSTLELGDSALYLCASSLRGTEAFFGQGTRLTVV.

This chain uses TRBV10-1 with TRBJ2-1, with 10 nucleotides matching TRBD1. Germline lookup yields CDR1 WNHNN and CDR2 SYGVQD (reference sequence). Germline trimming cut 8 bases from V and 1 base from J; bases unmatched to any gene: 2. This CDR3 has 14 residues. The CDR3 region is CASGTGDSYNEQFF. CDR3 sequence (DNA): TGCGCCAGCGGGACAGGGGATTCCTACAATGAGCAGTTCTTC.